This T cell receptor (beta chain) was identified in a study of blood T cell repertoires in COVID-19 (dated by TCRdb to the early 2020s). Context from the whole study: The collaborator samples originated in the United States, Italy and Spain and spanned the acute and convalescent phases of COVID-19. The material from the prospective study consisted of cDNA or gDNA derived from T cells, B-cell-depleted T cells, or PBMCs. HLA class I and class II types, where available, came from metadata supplied by the sample provider rather than from assay-based typing. The dataset comprised deeply sampled blood TCRbeta repertoires from subjects exposed to, actively infected with, or recovered from COVID-19. The sample metadata nearly always contained a de-identified subject ID, COVID-19 status, age in years and sex. Samples were obtained from the ongoing ImmuneRACE study (first 160 participants) and from 1,000 to 1,500 subjects provided by 6 global collaborators. The repertoires were made available in a free public database intended to serve as a resource for research on the immune response to SARS-CoV-2. Study-wide conclusions, independent of this receptor: Clinical and demographic metadata were provided uncurated, with the amount varying by source and participant.

The CDR3 goes from the cysteine to the phenylalanine over 12 residues. The kept DNA is CDR3 alone, 36 bases in frame from the first base. Trimming costs V 4 bases and J 0 bases, and their ends lie 3 bases apart. Taken from the germline V gene (reference sequence), the CDR1 and CDR2 loops are MNHEY and SMNVEV. The immunoSEQ Assay, a bias-controlled multiplex PCR, was used to amplify TCRbeta CDR3 regions from genomic DNA. In the source study's methods: The number of nucleated cells in each sample was estimated from the amplification of reference gene primers within the assay. Sequence reads were collapsed and filtered to measure the absolute abundance of every unique TCRbeta CDR3 rearrangement. Productive Simpson clonality was computed per sample as the square root of Simpson's diversity index over productive rearrangements. Held by TCRdb, this immuneACCESS table contains in-frame sequences only and omits some clones. Under half of the omission traces to an unresolved V gene where checked; the cause of the rest is unknown. V, J and clone size are taken as reported in that table, and D and trimming were inferred from the DNA itself. The sample includes some 340,000 clones, with 90% observed a single time. Almost 4% of the sample comes from the top ten.

Enrolling through a virtual design, the prospective study's participants ranged in age from roughly 18 to 89 years and lived across about two dozen United States geographic areas. In the prospective study, cohorts were assigned on the basis of participant-reported clinical history obtained from a screening survey and a study questionnaire. Exposed participants had been in contact, within 2 weeks of entering the study, with a person who had a PCR-confirmed or clinician-diagnosed case of COVID-19. In the prospective study, whole blood, serum and a nasopharyngeal or oropharyngeal swab were collected from each participant by mobile phlebotomists. Participants in the prospective study had the option to provide additional blood draws and questionnaires over a roughly 2-month period. Blood samples from the prospective study were shipped frozen or at room temperature prior to DNA extraction. As to this clone: What antigen it recognizes has not been identified. No quality values exist for individual bases; no much larger clone is one base distant.

This TCR was recovered from a woman aged 30 to 39 who had been exposed to COVID-19. The sequence links TRBV27 to TRBJ1-1; no D gene can be assigned with confidence. The sequenced sample was PBMCs or T cells enriched from blood (not recorded which). This receptor has the CDR3 CASSSVNTEAFF. The DNA reads as follows: TGTGCCAGCAGTTCGGTGAACACTGAAGCTTTCTTT.